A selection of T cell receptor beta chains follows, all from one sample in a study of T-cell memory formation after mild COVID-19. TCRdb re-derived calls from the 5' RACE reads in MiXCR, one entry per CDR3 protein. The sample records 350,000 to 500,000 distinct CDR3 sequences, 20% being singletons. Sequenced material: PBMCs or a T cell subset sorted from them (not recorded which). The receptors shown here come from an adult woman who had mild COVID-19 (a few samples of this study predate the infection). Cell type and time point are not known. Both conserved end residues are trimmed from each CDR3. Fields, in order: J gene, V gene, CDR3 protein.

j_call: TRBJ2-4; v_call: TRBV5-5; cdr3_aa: ASSLDPLAKNIQY
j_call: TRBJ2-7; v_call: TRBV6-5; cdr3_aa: ATGDRVQPYEQY
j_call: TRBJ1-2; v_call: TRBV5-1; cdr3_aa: ASSPQGENYGYT
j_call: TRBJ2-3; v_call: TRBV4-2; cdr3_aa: ASSQDPWGAPGTDTQY
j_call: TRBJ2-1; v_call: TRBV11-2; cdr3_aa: ASSSPLTGGDEQF
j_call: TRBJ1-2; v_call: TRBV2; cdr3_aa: ASSLYTGGKGYT
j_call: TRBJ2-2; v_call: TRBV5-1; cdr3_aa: ASSSSDYSRNTGELF
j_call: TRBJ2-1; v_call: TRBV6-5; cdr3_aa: ASRPGTSGGNEQF
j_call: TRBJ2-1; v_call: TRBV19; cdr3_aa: ASRVIGQGVGGGRPTNEQF
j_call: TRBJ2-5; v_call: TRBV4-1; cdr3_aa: ASSQTGLEETQY
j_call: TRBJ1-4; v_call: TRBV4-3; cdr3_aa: ASSRALPGGGAFNEKLF
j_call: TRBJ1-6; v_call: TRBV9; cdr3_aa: ASSEGQGAPYNSPLH
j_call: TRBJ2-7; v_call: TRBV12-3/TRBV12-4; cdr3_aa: ASSYRASYEQY
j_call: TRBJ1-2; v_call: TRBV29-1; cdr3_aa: SVAPTSDRGYGYT
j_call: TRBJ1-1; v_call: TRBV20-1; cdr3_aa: SARVGPQNTEAF
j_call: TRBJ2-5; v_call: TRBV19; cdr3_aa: ASSAGRDREETQY
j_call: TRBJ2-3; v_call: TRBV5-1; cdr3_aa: ASSLNGAGSTDTQY
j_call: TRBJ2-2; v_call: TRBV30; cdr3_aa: ALLLGTEMNTGELF
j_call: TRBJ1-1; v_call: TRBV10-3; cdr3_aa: AISEQGYTEAF
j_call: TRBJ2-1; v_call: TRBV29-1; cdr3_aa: SVEPGSLSYNEQF
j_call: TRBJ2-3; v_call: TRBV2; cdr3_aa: ASSIGTGVSTDTQY
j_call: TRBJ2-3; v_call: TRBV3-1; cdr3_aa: ASQAASDTQY
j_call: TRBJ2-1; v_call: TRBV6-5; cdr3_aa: ASSRTSTSYNEQF
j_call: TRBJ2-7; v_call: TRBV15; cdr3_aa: ATSRGQGPYEQY